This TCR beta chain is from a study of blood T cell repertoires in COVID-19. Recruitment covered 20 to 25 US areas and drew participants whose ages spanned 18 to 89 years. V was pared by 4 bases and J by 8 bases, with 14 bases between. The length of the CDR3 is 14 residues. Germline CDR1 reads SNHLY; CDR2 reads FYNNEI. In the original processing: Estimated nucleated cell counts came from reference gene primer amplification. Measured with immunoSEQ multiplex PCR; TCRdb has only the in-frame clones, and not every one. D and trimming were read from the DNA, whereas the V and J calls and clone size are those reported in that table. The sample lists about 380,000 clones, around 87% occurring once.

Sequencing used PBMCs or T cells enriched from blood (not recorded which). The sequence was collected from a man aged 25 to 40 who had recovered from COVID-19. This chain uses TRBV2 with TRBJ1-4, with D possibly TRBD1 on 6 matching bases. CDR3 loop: CASSVYRDEEKLFF. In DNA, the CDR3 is TGTGCCAGCAGTGTTTACAGGGACGAGGAAAAACTGTTTTTT. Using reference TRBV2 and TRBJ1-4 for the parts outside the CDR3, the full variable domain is EPEVTQTPSHQVTQMGQEVILRCVPISNHLYFYWYRQILGQKVEFLVSFYNNEISEKSEIFDDQFSVERPDGSNFTLKIRSTKLEDSAMYFCASSVYRDEEKLFFGSGTQLSVL.